This T cell receptor beta chain appears in the sequencing data of a study of patients and donors after allogeneic stem cell transplantation. There are a few counts of this clonotype. Per the germline V gene, CDR1 is DFQATT and CDR2 is SNEGSKA (reference sequence). This CDR3 contains 12 residues. V lost 0 bases and J lost 5, with 7 bases in between. MiXCR, applied by TCRdb to the RT-PCR reads, yields one record per CDR3 protein. The sample holds some 880,000 distinct CDR3 sequences, under 20% seen once. The source is a human donor who was either an allogeneic HSCT recipient or a stem cell or donor lymphocyte infusion donor (not recorded which). It is not recorded whose cells these are; they may come from a transplant donor. The V gene is TRBV20-1, the J gene TRBJ2-5; D uncertain. The sequencing sample was made of blood, either unsorted or a sorted T cell fraction (not recorded which). This chain's CDR3 is CSARESTETQYF. The DNA of the CDR3 is TGCAGTGCTAGAGAGAGTACGGAGACCCAGTACTTC.